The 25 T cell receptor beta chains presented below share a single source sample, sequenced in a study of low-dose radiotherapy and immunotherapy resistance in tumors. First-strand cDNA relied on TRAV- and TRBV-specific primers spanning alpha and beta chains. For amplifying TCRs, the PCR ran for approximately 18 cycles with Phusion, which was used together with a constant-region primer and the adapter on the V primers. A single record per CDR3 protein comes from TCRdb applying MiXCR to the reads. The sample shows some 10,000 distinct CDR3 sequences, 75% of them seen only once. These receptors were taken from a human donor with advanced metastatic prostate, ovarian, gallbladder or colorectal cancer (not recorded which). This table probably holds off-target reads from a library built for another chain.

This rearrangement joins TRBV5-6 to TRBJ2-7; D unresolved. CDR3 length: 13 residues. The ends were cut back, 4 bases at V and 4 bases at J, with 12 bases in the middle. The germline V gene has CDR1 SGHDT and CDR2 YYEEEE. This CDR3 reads CASSQPSGYEQYF. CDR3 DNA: TGTGCCAGCAGCCAACCCTCCGGATACGAGCAGTACTTC.

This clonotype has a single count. This CDR3 is CASSGREYEQYF. In DNA form, the CDR3 reads TGCGCCAGCAGTGGCAGGGAGTACGAGCAGTACTTC. This chain uses TRBV5-1 with TRBJ2-7; possibly TRBD1 or TRBD2 for D (5 bases each). The germline V gene has CDR1 SGHRS and CDR2 YFSETQ. The CDR3 totals 12 residues. Trimming took 5 bases from V and 4 from J, leaving 10 bases between them.

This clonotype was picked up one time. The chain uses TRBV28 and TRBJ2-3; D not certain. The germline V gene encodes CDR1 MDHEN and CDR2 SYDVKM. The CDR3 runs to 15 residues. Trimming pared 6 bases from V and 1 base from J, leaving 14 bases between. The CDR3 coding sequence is TGTGCCAGCAGGAGGCGGCCTGTGGGCACAGATACGCAGTATTTT. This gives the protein CASRRRPVGTDTQYF. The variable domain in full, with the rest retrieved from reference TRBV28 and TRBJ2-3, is DVKVTQSSRYLVKRTGEKVFLECVQDMDHENMFWYRQDPGLGLRLIYFSYDVKMKEKGDIPEGYSVSREKKERFSLILESASTNQTSMYLCASRRRPVGTDTQYFGPGTRLTVL.

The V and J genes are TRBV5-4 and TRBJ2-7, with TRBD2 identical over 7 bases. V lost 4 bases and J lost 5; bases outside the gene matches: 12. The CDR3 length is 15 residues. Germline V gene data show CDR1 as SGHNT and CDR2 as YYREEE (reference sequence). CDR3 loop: CASSRRGEGQNEQYF. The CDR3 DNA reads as TGTGCCAGCAGCCGCCGGGGGGAGGGCCAGAACGAGCAGTACTTC.

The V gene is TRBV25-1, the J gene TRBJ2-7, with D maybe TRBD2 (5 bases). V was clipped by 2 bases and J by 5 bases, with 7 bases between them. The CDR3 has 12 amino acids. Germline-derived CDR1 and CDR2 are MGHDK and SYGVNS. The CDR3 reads CASSEGENEQYF. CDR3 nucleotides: TGTGCCAGCAGTGAAGGGGAGAACGAGCAGTACTTC.

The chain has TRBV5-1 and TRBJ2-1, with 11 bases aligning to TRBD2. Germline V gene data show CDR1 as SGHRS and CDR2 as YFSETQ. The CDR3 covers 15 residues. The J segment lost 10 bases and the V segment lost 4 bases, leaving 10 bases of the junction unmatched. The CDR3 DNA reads TGCGCCAGCAGCCAGACACTAGCGGGAGAGGGCGAGCAGTTCTTC. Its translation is CASSQTLAGEGEQFF.

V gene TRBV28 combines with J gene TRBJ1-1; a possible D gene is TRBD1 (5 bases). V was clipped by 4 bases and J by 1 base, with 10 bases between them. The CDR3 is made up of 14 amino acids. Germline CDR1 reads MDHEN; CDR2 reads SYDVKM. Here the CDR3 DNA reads TGTGCCAGCAGTTCCCGGGACCCGAACACTGAAGCTTTCTTT. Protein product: CASSSRDPNTEAFF.

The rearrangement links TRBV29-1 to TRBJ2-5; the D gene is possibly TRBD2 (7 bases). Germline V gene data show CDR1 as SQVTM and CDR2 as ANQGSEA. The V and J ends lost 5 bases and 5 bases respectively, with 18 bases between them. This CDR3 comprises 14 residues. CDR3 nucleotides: TGCAGCGTTCGTCGGGGGGCGATTGGGGAGACCCAGTACTTC. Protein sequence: CSVRRGAIGETQYF.

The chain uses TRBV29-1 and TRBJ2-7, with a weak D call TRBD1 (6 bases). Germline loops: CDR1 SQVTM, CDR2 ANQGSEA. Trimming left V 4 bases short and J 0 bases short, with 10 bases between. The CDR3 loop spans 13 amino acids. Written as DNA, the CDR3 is TGCAGCGTTGGGGGGCGGGCCTCCTACGAGCAGTACTTC. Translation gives CSVGGRASYEQYF.

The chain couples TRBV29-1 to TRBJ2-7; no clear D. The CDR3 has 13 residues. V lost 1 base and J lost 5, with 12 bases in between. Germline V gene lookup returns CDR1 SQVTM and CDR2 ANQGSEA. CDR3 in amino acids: CSVEVVDRNEQYF. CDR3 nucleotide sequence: TGCAGCGTTGAAGTGGTTGACCGGAACGAGCAGTACTTC.

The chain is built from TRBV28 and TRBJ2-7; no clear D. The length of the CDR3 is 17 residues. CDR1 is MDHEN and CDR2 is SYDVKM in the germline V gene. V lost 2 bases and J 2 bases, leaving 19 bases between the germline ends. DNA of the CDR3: TGTGCCAGCAGTTTAGACGTCGGGCAGTTAGAAACCTACGAGCAGTACTTC. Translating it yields CASSLDVGQLETYEQYF.

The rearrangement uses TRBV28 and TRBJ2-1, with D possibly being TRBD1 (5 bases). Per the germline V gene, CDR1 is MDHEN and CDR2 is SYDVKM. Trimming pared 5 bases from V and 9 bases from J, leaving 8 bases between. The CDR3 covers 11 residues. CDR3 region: CASSLRGEQFF. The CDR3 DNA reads TGTGCCAGCAGTCTAAGGGGTGAGCAGTTCTTC.

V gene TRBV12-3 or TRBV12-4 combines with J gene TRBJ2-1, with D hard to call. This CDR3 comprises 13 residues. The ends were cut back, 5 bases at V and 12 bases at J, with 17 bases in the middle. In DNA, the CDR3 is TGTGCCAGCAGTCCGTCCTCAGAAGCCAGGCAGTTCTTC. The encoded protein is CASSPSSEARQFF.

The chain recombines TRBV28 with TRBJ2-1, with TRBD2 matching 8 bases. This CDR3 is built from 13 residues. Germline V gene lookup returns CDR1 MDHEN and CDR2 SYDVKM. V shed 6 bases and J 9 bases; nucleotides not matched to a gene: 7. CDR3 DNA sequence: TGTGCCAGCAGCGCGGGACTAGTAAGTGAGCAGTTCTTC. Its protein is CASSAGLVSEQFF.

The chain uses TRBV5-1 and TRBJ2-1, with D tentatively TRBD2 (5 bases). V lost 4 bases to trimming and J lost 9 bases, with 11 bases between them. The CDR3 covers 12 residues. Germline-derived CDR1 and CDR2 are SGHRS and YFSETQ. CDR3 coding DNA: TGCGCCAGCAGCGAGAACGGAGGTGAGCAGTTCTTC. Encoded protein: CASSENGGEQFF. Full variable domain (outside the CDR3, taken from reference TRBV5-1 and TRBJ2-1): KAGVTQTPRYLIKTRGQQVTLSCSPISGHRSVSWYQQTPGQGLQFLFEYFSETQRNKGNFPGRFSGRQFSNSRSEMNVSTLELGDSALYLCASSENGGEQFFGPGTRLTVL.

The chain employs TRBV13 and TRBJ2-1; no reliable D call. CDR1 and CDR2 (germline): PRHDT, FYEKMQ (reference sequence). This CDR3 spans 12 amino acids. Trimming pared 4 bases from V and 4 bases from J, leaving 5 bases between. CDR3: CASSWAYNEQFF. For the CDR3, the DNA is TGTGCCAGCAGCTGGGCGTACAATGAGCAGTTCTTC.

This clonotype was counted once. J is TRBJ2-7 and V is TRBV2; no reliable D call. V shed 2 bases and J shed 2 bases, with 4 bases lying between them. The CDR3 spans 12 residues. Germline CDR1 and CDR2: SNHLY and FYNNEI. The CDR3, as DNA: TGTGCCAGCAGTGAACTTGCCTACGAGCAGTACTTC. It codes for CASSELAYEQYF.

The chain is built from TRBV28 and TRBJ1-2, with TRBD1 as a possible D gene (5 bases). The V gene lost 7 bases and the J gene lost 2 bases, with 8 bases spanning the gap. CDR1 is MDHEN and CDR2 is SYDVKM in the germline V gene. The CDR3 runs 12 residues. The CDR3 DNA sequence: TGTGCCAGCATTGGGGGAAACTATGGCTACACCTTC. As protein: CASIGGNYGYTF.

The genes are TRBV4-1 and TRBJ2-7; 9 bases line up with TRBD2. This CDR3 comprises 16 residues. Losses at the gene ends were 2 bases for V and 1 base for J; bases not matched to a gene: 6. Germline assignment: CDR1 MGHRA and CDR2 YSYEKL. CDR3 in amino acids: CASSQNSGRTSYEQYF. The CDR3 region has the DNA TGCGCCAGCAGCCAAAACAGCGGGAGGACTTCCTACGAGCAGTACTTC.

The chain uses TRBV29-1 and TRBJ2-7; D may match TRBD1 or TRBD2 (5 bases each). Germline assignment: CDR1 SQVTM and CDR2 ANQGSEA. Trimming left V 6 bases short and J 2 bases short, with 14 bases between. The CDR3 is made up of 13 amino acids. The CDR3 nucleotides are TGCAGCGTCACCGGGACGTCGGCCTACGAGCAGTACTTC. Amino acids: CSVTGTSAYEQYF.

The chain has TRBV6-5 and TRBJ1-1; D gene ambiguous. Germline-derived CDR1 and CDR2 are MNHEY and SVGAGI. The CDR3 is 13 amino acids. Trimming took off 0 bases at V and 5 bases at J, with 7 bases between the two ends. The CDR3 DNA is TGTGCCAGCAGTTACTCAGGGAAGACTGAAGCTTTCTTT. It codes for CASSYSGKTEAFF.

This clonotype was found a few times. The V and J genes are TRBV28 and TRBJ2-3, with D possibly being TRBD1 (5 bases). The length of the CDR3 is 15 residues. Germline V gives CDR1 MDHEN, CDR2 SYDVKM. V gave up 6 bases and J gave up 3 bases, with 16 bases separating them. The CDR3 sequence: CASSNDRGSTDTQYF. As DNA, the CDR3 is TGTGCCAGCAGCAACGACAGAGGTAGTACAGATACGCAGTATTTT. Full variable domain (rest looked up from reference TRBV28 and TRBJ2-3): DVKVTQSSRYLVKRTGEKVFLECVQDMDHENMFWYRQDPGLGLRLIYFSYDVKMKEKGDIPEGYSVSREKKERFSLILESASTNQTSMYLCASSNDRGSTDTQYFGPGTRLTVL.

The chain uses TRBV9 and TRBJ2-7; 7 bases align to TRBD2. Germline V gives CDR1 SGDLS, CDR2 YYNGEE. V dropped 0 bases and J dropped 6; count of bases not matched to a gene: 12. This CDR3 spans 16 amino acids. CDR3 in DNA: TGTGCCAGCAGCGTAGAGACTAGGGCGGGAGAGGGCGAGCAGTACTTC. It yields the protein CASSVETRAGEGEQYF. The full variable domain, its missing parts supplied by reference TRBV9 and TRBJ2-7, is DSGVTQTPKHLITATGQRVTLRCSPRSGDLSVYWYQQSLDQGLQFLIQYYNGEERAKGNILERFSAQQFPDLHSELNLSSLELGDSALYFCASSVETRAGEGEQYFGPGTRLTVT.

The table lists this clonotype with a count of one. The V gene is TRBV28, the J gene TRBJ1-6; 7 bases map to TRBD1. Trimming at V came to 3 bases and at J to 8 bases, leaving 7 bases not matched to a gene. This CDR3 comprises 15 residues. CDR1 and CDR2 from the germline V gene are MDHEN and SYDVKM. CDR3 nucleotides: TGTGCCAGCAGTTTTCTGGCAGGGGGAGATTCACCCCTCCACTTT. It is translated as CASSFLAGGDSPLHF.

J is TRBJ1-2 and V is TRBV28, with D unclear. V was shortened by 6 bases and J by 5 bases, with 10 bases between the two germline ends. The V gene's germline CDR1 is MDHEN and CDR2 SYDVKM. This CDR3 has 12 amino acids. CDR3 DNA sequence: TGTGCCAGCAGCCCGCGGGCGTATGGCTACACCTTC. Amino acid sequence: CASSPRAYGYTF.